A single sample gave rise to the 2 T cell receptor beta chains below, sequenced in a study of low-dose radiotherapy and immunotherapy resistance in tumors. TRAV- and TRBV-specific primers primed first-strand cDNA, covering alpha and beta chains. Amplification, which lasted around 18 PCR cycles, used a constant-region primer and V-primer adapter to amplify TCRs. Each CDR3 protein is one row after TCRdb ran MiXCR on the reads. The sample holds about 58,000 distinct CDR3 sequences; 23% are singletons and the top ten take 6.5% to 8%. The time point was: after trial treatment. The treatment is: LDRT plus nivolumab, ipilimumab, low-dose cyclophosphamide and aspirin (RACIN trial). The sample in question was PBMCs, obtained after low-dose radiotherapy plus immunotherapy. All receptors come from a male donor with prostate cancer.

Note on this clonotype: This is likely an artifact of a read error, given a far larger clone one base away. The chain is built from TRBV9 and TRBJ2-1; D tentatively fits TRBD1 or TRBD2 (5 bases each). V was trimmed by 4 bases and J by 10 bases, leaving 21 bases between them. Germline assignment: CDR1 SGDLS and CDR2 YYNGEE. The CDR3 runs to 15 residues. The CDR3 region is CASSSTGTPYYEQFF. CDR3 nucleotide sequence: TGTGCCAGCAGCTCGACCGGGACCCCGTACTACGAGCAGTTCTTC.

Note on this clonotype: Given a far larger clone just one base away, this is likely a sequencing read error. The chain joins TRBV4-2 to TRBJ2-6; no clear D gene. From germline, CDR1 is LGHNA and CDR2 YNFKEQ. The CDR3 runs to 18 residues. The V end was cut by 6 bases, the J end by 4 bases, with 22 bases between. The CDR3 bases are TGTGCCAGCAGTGAAGCGCCTTCTACGGGTGCCGGGGCCAACGTCCTGACTTTC. This encodes CASSEAPSTGAGANVLTF.